This T cell receptor (beta chain) originates from a study of T-cell reconstitution after alpha-beta-depleted transplantation in children. This clonotype was counted at least ten times. Antigen unknown. The study, taken as a whole, reports: It was surviving recipient T cells and thymic progenitors that gave some patients high TCRbeta diversity at day 60. Reportedly, only several hundred clones from non-depleted graft cells drove alpha-beta T-cell counts at about two months. A year post-transplant, T-cell counts and diversity derived mostly from newly produced T cells.

CDR3 length equals 21 residues. Germline assignment: CDR1 LGHNA and CDR2 YNFKEQ. Unmatched junction bases numbered 13, after V lost 0 bases and J lost 0 bases. Preparation of the TCRbeta library used unique molecular identifiers. TCRdb reprocessed the PCR reads with MiXCR, giving one entry per CDR3 protein. Of approximately 230,000 distinct CDR3 sequences listed, roughly 23% were seen once; the top ten hold more than 2%. This sequence was found in a girl aged 2 to 9 with Fanconi anemia, due to receive a stem cell transplant. The specimen was PBMCs, collected before TCRalphabeta/CD19-depleted stem cell transplant. V gene TRBV4-2 combines with J gene TRBJ2-1, with TRBD2 matching over 11 bases. The chain's CDR3 is CASSQDWASGRTHSSYNEQFF. CDR3 coding DNA: TGTGCCAGCAGCCAAGATTGGGCTAGCGGGAGGACCCATAGCTCCTACAATGAGCAGTTCTTC.